Following are 18 T cell receptor beta chains from one sample sequenced in a study of post-analysis software for immune sequencing data. Findings and limits, study-wide: Compared with controls, patients had more of roughly 5 TRBV segments, including TRBV5-6, TRBV5-1 and TRBV20-1.

Unique molecular identifiers had been added to the TCR beta cDNA libraries. TCRdb independently ran MiXCR on the PCR reads; one entry per CDR3 protein. The sample holds about 770,000 distinct CDR3 sequences, roughly 46% seen once. Antigen specificity for these receptors is unknown. Sequenced: blood. The receptors originated from a girl under 18 with multiple sclerosis.

The chain carries TRBV10-3 and TRBJ2-5; no firm D call. Germline loops: CDR1 ENHRY, CDR2 SYGVKD. The V gene lost 0 bases and the J gene lost 5 bases, with 13 bases spanning the gap. CDR3 length equals 15 residues. CDR3 nucleotide sequence: TGTGCCATCAGTGAGTCTGGTGGGCTCCGGGAGACCCAGTACTTC. Its protein is CAISESGGLRETQYF.

The rearrangement uses TRBV20-1 and TRBJ2-5, with 10 bases that match TRBD2. Losses at the gene ends were 4 bases for V and 1 base for J; bases not matched to a gene: 6. The CDR3 is 15 residues long. The germline V gene encodes CDR1 DFQATT and CDR2 SNEGSKA (reference sequence). CDR3 protein: CSANPSGSSQETQYF. The CDR3 nucleotides read TGCAGTGCTAATCCTAGCGGGAGCTCCCAAGAGACCCAGTACTTC.

The gene calls are TRBV11-2 and TRBJ2-1; no reliable D call. The CDR3 length is 14 residues. Trimming left V 1 base short and J 4 bases short, with 8 bases between. The germline CDR1 and CDR2 sequences are SGHAT and FQNNGV. The chain's CDR3 is CASSLVGQYNEQFF. As DNA, the CDR3 is TGTGCCAGCAGCTTAGTCGGCCAGTACAATGAGCAGTTCTTC.

Turning to this clonotype: The junction shows a germline mismatch at one end, possibly a read error. The chain joins TRBV7-7 to TRBJ2-7, with D possibly TRBD2 on 5 matching bases. Germline V lookup: CDR1 SSHAT, CDR2 FNYEAQ (reference sequence). The CDR3 sequence is 13 residues long. The CDR3 reads CASSLAPHYEQYF. In DNA, the CDR3 is TGTGCTAGCAGCTTAGCGCCGCACTACGAGCAGTACTTC. Filled out from reference TRBV7-7 and TRBJ2-7, the complete variable domain reads GAGVSQSPRYKVTKRGQDVTLRCDPISSHATLYWYQQALGQGPEFLTYFNYEAQPDKSGLPSDRFSAERPEGSISTLTIQRTEQRDSAMYRCASSLAPHYEQYFGPGTRLTVT.

V is TRBV2 and J is TRBJ1-1; perhaps TRBD1 as D (5 bases). Trimming took off 6 bases at V and 7 bases at J, with 15 bases between the two ends. Per germline, CDR1 SNHLY and CDR2 FYNNEI. The CDR3 has 13 amino acids. The DNA of the CDR3 is TGTGCCAGCAGCCTCATCAGGGAGGTTGAAGCTTTCTTT. Its translation: CASSLIREVEAFF.

A few counts support this clonotype. CDR3 sequence reads: CASSVAGSGDYGYTF. The CDR3, as DNA: TGTGCCAGCAGCGTAGCAGGGTCCGGAGACTATGGCTACACCTTC. The chain is built from TRBV9 and TRBJ1-2, with TRBD1 as a possible D gene (5 bases). Looked up from germline, CDR1 is SGDLS and CDR2 is YYNGEE. The length of the CDR3 is 15 residues. V was clipped by 0 bases and J by 3 bases, with 12 bases between them.

The rearrangement uses TRBV23-1 and TRBJ2-1; the match to TRBD1 covers 10 bases. TRBV23-1 is an open reading frame whose function is uncertain. V shed 4 bases, J shed 3 bases, and the junction held 12 bases outside the gene matches. CDR3 length equals 18 residues. CDR3 nucleotides: TGCGCCAGCAGTCCGACAGGGGGCTGCGGGATAGGCTACAATGAGCAGTTCTTC. Amino acids: CASSPTGGCGIGYNEQFF.

The rearrangement uses TRBV12-3 or TRBV12-4 and TRBJ2-5; a weak D match, TRBD2 (6 bases). V was shortened by 4 bases and J by 7 bases, with 19 bases between the two germline ends. CDR3 length equals 15 residues. CDR3 bases: TGTGCCAGCAGTTCGGGAGAGAGGCTGGGGTGGACCCAGTACTTC. It translates to CASSSGERLGWTQYF.

V usage is TRBV7-2 and J usage is TRBJ2-3; TRBD1 might be the D (6 bases). CDR1 is SGHTA, CDR2 FQGNSA, per germline. This CDR3 has 12 residues. V was clipped by 8 bases and J by 7 bases, with 13 bases between them. CDR3 amino acids: CASGPGVYTQYF. The CDR3 region has the DNA TGTGCCAGCGGGCCAGGGGTGTATACGCAGTATTTT.

A few counts support this clonotype. The chain joins TRBV3-1 to TRBJ2-3; the match to TRBD2 covers 10 bases. The length of the CDR3 is 14 residues. V lost 2 bases, J lost 6 bases, and 2 bases stayed unmatched. Germline CDR1 reads LGHDT; CDR2 reads YNNKEL (reference sequence). The CDR3 DNA follows: TGTGCCAGCAGCCAATATAGCGGGAGGGATACGCAGTATTTT. Its translation: CASSQYSGRDTQYF.

The chain has TRBV20-1 and TRBJ2-1; a weak D match, TRBD1 (5 bases). Germline V gives CDR1 DFQATT, CDR2 SNEGSKA (reference sequence). The ends were cut back, 0 bases at V and 6 bases at J, with 6 bases in the middle. The CDR3 is made up of 12 amino acids. CDR3 DNA sequence: TGCAGTGCTAGAGATGGGGCCAATGAGCAGTTCTTC. Residues: CSARDGANEQFF.

V is TRBV9 and J is TRBJ2-1; the D is unclear. V was clipped by 3 bases and J by 5 bases, with 9 bases between them. The CDR3 is made up of 13 amino acids. Germline CDR1 reads SGDLS; CDR2 reads YYNGEE. The CDR3 nucleotides are TGTGCCAGCAGCGGCCCCCGGGACAATGAGCAGTTCTTC. This translates into CASSGPRDNEQFF.

The chain links TRBV29-1 to TRBJ2-1, with 8 bases lining up with TRBD1. The CDR3 sequence is 15 residues long. Trimming removed 6 bases from V and 7 bases from J; junction bases left unmatched: 14. CDR1 SQVTM and CDR2 ANQGSEA come from the germline V gene. This CDR3 reads CSVASSRTGLNEQFF. The CDR3, as DNA: TGCAGCGTCGCGAGTAGTCGGACAGGGTTGAATGAGCAGTTCTTC.

The rearrangement joins TRBV3-1 to TRBJ2-7; possibly TRBD1 for D (5 bases). This CDR3 is built from 15 residues. The germline CDR1 and CDR2 sequences are LGHDT and YNNKEL (reference sequence). V was pared by 4 bases and J by 5 bases, with 18 bases between. The CDR3 protein is CASSRTYPGYDEQYF. CDR3 nucleotides: TGTGCCAGCAGCCGAACTTACCCAGGGTATGACGAGCAGTACTTC.

The V and J genes are TRBV12-3 or TRBV12-4 and TRBJ1-2; D is perhaps TRBD1 (5 bases). The CDR3 is made up of 11 amino acids. V lost 8 bases and J lost 8, with 12 bases in between. The CDR3 nucleotides read TGTGCCAGCGCGGGGGGATGGGGCTACACCTTC. Amino acids: CASAGGWGYTF.

The rearrangement joins TRBV28 to TRBJ2-5; 10 bases are a match to TRBD1. The J call is in doubt because the DNA end fits TRBJ2-7 better. CDR1 and CDR2 (germline): MDHEN, SYDVKM. This CDR3 has 14 amino acids. Written as DNA, the CDR3 is TGTGCCAGCAGCGCCGGGACAGGGGCCAACGAGCAGTACTTC. It translates to CASSAGTGANEQYF.

This clonotype was detected only a few times. The chain's CDR3 is CASSQARTSGYEQYF. In DNA form, the CDR3 reads TGTGCCAGCAGCCAGGCTCGGACTAGCGGTTACGAGCAGTACTTC. This chain uses TRBV3-1 with TRBJ2-7; TRBD2 matches at 10 bases. Germline CDR1 reads LGHDT; CDR2 reads YNNKEL (reference sequence). This CDR3 region has 15 residues. With 3 bases clipped from V and 4 bases from J, the junction kept 6 bases outside the gene matches.

Only a few counts were recorded for this clonotype. The chain carries TRBV20-1 and TRBJ1-6; the match to TRBD1 covers 10 bases. CDR3 length: 14 amino acids. Trimming at V came to 6 bases and at J to 6 bases, leaving 5 bases not matched to a gene. Germline CDR1 is DFQATT and CDR2 is SNEGSKA (reference sequence). CDR3 loop: CSAGRDRGNSPLHF. CDR3 bases: TGCAGTGCCGGGCGGGACAGGGGTAATTCACCCCTCCACTTT.